Listed here is a single T cell receptor beta chain. Its target is not known. A single record per CDR3 protein comes from TCRdb applying MiXCR to the reads. This table holds around 230,000 distinct CDR3 sequences, less than 50% found once. Trimming shortened V by 4 bases and J by 6 bases, and 12 bases separated the two germline ends. The CDR3 totals 13 residues. The germline gives CDR1 SGHDT, CDR2 YYEEEE. The data derive from a study of T cell repertoires in cytomegalovirus infection. Sequencing used CD8+ T cells from cultured PBMCs, obtained from culture after CMV antigen stimulation. The TCR sequence derives from a human donor in good health (CMV status not recorded). Some clones in this sample may be carry-over from other donors' samples. This chain links TRBV5-6 with TRBJ2-3; D remains ambiguous. The CDR3 reads CASSPRMGDTQYF. CDR3 sequence (DNA): TGTGCCAGCAGCCCGCGGATGGGGGATACGCAGTATTTT.